This T cell receptor beta chain was found in a study of blood T cell repertoires in COVID-19. As for the study in general: COVID-19 samples from acute and convalescent phases originated in the United States, Italy and Spain. PBMCs, B-cell-depleted T cells, or T cells provided the cDNA or gDNA that made up the material.

Original handling: Cell counts per sample came from amplifying reference gene primers. TCRdb's copy holds only in-frame clones and misses some; the assay was immunoSEQ multiplex PCR. The D gene and trimming were derived from the DNA, and the V and J assignments and clone size from that table. The sample includes roughly 120,000 clones, 80% to 90% of them seen just once. This CDR3 is built from 12 residues. V shed 6 bases and J shed 2 bases, with 8 bases lying between them. Germline CDR1 and CDR2: KGHSH and LQKENI. This clone was found a few times. The clonotype originates from a man in his forties with acute or convalescent COVID-19. The rearrangement links TRBV18 to TRBJ2-7; D is undetermined. Sequencing was done on a sample of peripheral blood. The CDR3 spells CASSADTYEQYF. In DNA, the CDR3 is TGTGCCAGCTCGGCCGATACCTACGAGCAGTACTTC.